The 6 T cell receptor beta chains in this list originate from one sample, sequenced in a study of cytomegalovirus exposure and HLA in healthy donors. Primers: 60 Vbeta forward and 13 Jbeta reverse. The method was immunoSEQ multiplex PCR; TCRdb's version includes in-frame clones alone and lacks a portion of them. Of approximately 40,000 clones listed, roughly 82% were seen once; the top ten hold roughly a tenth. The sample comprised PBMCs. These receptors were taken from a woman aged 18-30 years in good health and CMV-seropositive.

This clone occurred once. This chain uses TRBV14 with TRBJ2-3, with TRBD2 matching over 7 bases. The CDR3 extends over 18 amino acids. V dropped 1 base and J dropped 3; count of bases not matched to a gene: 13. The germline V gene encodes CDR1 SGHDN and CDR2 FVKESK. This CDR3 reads CASSQGGDKGLTTDTQYF. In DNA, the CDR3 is TGTGCCAGCAGCCAAGGGGGCGATAAGGGACTAACGACAGATACGCAGTATTTT.

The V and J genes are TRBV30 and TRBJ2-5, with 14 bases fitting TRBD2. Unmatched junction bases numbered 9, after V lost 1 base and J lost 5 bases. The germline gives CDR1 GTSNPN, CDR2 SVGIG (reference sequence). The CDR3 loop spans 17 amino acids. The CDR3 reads CAWSDPGTSGSSETQYF. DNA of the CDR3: TGTGCCTGGAGTGACCCAGGGACTAGCGGGAGTAGCGAGACCCAGTACTTC.

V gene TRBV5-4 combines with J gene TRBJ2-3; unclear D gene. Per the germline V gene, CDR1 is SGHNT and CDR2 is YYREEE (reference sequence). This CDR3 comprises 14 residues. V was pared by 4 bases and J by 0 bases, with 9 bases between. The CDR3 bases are TGTGCCAGCAGCCCTCAGCGTAGCACAGATACGCAGTATTTT. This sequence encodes CASSPQRSTDTQYF.

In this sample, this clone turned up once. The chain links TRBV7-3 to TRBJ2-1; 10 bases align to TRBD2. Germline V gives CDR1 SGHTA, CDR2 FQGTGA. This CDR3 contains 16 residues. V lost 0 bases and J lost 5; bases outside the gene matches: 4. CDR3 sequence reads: CASSLTGLAVNNEQFF. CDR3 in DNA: TGTGCCAGCAGCTTAACCGGACTAGCGGTAAACAATGAGCAGTTCTTC.

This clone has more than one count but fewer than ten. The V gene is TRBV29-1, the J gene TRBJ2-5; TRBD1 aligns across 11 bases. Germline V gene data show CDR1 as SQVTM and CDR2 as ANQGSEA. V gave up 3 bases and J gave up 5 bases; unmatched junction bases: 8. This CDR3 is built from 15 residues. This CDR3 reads CSVDMDRGRSETQYF. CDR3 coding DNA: TGCAGCGTTGATATGGACAGGGGGCGCTCGGAGACCCAGTACTTC.

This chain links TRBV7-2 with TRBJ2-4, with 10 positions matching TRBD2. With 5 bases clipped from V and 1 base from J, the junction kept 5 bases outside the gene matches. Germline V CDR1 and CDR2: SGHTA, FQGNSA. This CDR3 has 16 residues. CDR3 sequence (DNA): TGTGCCAGCAGCGTAATAGCGGGGGGTGCCAAAAACATTCAGTACTTC. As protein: CASSVIAGGAKNIQYF.